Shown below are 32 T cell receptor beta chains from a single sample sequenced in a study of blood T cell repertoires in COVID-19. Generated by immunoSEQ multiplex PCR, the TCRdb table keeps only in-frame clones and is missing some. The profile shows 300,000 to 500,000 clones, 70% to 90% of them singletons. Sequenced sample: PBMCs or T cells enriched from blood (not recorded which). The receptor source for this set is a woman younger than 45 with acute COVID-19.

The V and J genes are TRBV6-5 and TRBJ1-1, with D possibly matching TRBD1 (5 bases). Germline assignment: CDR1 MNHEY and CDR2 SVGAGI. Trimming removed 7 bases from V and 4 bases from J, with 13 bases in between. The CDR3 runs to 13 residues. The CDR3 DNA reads TGTGCCAGCACACCCGACAGAAGCACTGAAGCTTTCTTT. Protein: CASTPDRSTEAFF.

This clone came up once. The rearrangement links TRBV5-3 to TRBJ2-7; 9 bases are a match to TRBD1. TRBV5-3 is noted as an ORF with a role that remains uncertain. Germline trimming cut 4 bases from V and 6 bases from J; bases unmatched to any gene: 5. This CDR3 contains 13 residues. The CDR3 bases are TGTGCCAGAAGCCCGGGACAGGGTAGCGAGCAGTACTTC. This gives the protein CARSPGQGSEQYF.

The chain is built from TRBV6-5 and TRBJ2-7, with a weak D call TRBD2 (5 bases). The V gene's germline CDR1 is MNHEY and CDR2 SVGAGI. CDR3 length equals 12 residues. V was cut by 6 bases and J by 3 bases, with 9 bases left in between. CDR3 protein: CASSPRGYEQYF. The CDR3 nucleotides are TGTGCCAGCAGCCCCCGGGGCTACGAGCAGTACTTC.

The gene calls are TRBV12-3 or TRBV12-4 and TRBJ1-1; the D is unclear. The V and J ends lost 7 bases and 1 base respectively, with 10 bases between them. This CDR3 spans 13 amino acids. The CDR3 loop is CASTMGPNTEAFF. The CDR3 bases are TGTGCCAGCACCATGGGCCCGAACACTGAAGCTTTCTTT.

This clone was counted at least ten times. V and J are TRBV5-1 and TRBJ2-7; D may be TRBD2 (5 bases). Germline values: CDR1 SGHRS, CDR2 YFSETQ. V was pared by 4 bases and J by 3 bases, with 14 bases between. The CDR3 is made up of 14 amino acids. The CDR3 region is CASSLGLEGYEQYF. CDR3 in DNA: TGCGCCAGCAGCCTGGGTTTAGAGGGCTACGAGCAGTACTTC.

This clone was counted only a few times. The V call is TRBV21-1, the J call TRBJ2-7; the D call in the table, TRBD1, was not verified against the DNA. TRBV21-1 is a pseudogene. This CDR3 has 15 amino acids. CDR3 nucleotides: TGTGCCAGCAGCAAAGATCACAGGGATGTCTACGAGCAGTACTTC. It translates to CASSKDHRDVYEQYF.

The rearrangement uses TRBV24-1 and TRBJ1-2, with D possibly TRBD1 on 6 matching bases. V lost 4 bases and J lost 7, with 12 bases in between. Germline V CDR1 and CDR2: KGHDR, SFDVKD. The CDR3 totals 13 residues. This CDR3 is CATSDPSRGGYTF. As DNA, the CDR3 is TGTGCCACCAGTGACCCTTCCAGGGGTGGCTACACCTTC.

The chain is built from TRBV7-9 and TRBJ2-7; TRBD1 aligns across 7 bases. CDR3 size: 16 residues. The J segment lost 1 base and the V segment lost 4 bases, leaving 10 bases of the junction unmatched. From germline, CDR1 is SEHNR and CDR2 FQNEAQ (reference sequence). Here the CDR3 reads CASSSRSQGQSYEQYF. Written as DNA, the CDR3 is TGTGCCAGCAGCTCCCGGAGCCAGGGACAGTCCTACGAGCAGTACTTC.

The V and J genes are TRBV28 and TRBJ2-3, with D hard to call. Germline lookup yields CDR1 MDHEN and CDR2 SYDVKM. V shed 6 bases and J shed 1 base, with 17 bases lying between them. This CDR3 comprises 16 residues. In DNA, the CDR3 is TGTGCCAGCAGCCGCAATTCGATAGTTCGCACAGATACGCAGTATTTT. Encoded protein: CASSRNSIVRTDTQYF. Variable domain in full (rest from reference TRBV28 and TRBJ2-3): DVKVTQSSRYLVKRTGEKVFLECVQDMDHENMFWYRQDPGLGLRLIYFSYDVKMKEKGDIPEGYSVSREKKERFSLILESASTNQTSMYLCASSRNSIVRTDTQYFGPGTRLTVL.

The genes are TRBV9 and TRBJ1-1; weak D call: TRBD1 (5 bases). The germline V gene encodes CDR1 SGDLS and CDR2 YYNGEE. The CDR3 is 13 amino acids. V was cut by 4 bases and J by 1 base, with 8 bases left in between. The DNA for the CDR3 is TGTGCCAGCAGCCGGAGGGGGAACACTGAAGCTTTCTTT. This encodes CASSRRGNTEAFF. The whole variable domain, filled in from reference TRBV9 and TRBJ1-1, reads DSGVTQTPKHLITATGQRVTLRCSPRSGDLSVYWYQQSLDQGLQFLIQYYNGEERAKGNILERFSAQQFPDLHSELNLSSLELGDSALYFCASSRRGNTEAFFGQGTRLTVV.

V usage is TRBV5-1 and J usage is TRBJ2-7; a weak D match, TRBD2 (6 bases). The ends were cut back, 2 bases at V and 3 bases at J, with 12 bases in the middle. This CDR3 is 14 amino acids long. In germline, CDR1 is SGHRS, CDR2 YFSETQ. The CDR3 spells CASSFIQDYYEQYF. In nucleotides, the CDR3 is TGCGCCAGCAGCTTCATACAGGACTACTACGAGCAGTACTTC. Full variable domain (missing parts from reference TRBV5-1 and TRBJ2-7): KAGVTQTPRYLIKTRGQQVTLSCSPISGHRSVSWYQQTPGQGLQFLFEYFSETQRNKGNFPGRFSGRQFSNSRSEMNVSTLELGDSALYLCASSFIQDYYEQYFGPGTRLTVT.

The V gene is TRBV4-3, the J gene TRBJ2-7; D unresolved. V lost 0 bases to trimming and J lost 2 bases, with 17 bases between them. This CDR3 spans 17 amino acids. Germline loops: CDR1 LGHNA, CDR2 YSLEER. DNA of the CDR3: TGCGCCAGCAGCCAAGATCGACAAGGAAGTTCTCCCTACGAGCAGTACTTC. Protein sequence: CASSQDRQGSSPYEQYF.

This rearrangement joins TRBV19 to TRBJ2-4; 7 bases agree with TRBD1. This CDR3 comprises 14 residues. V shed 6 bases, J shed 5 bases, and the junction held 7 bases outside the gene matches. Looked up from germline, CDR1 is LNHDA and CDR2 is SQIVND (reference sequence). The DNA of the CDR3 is TGTGCCAGTAGCAGACTGGGACAGCAAAACATTCAGTACTTC. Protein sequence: CASSRLGQQNIQYF.

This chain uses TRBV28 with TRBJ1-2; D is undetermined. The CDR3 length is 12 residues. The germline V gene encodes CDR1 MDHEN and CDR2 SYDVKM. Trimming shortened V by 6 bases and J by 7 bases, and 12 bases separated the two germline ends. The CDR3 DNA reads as TGTGCCAGCAGCCTTTACGGGTCTGGCTACACCTTC. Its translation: CASSLYGSGYTF.

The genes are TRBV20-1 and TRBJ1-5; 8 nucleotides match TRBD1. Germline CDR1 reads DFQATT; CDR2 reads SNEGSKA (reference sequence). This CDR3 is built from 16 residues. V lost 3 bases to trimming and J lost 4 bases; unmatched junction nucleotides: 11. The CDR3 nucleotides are TGCAGTGCTAGTAACCCCCGGACAGGGCCGAATCAGCCCCAGCATTTT. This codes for CSASNPRTGPNQPQHF.

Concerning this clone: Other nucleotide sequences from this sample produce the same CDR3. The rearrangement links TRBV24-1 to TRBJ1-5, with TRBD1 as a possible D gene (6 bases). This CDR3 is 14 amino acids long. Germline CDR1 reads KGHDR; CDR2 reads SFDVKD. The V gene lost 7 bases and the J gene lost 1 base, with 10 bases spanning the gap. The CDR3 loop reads CATSETGSNQPQHF. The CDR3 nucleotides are TGTGCCACCAGCGAGACAGGCAGCAATCAGCCCCAGCATTTT.

DNA for the CDR3: TGTGCCAGCAGCTTAATCCCCGGGGGGGGGAAGGAAGGCTACACCTTC. Its translation is CASSLIPGGGKEGYTF. J is TRBJ1-2 and V is TRBV7-2; TRBD1 might be the D (5 bases). Germline V gives CDR1 SGHTA, CDR2 FQGNSA. The CDR3 extends over 16 amino acids. V lost 2 bases to trimming and J lost 8 bases, with 21 bases between them.

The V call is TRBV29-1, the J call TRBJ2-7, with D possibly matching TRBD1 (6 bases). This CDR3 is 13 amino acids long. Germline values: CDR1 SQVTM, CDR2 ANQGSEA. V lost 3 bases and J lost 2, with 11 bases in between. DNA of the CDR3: TGCAGCGTTGAGGGGGACACAACCTACGAGCAGTACTTC. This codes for CSVEGDTTYEQYF.

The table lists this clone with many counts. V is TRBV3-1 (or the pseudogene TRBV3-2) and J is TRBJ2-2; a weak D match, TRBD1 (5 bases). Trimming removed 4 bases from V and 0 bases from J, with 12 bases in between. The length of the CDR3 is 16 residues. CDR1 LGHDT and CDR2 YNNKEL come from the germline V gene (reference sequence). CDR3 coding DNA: TGTGCCAGCAGCCCCCGACAGATGACGAACACCGGGGAGCTGTTTTTT. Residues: CASSPRQMTNTGELFF.

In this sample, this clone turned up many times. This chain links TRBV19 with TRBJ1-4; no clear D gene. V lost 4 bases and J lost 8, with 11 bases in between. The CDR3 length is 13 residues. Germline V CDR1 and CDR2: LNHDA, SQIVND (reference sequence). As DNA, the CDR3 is TGTGCCAGTAGTAGGTCCGCGGAGGAAAAACTGTTTTTT. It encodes CASSRSAEEKLFF.

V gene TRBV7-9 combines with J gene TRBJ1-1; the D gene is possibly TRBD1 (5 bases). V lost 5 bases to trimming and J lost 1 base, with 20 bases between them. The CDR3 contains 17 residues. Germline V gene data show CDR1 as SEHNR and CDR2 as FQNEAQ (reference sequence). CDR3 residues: CASSAGGGAGRNTEAFF. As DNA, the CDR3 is TGTGCCAGCAGCGCCGGGGGTGGGGCAGGGAGGAACACTGAAGCTTTCTTT.

CDR3 protein: CASSQDEGWRTDTQYF. In nucleotides, the CDR3 is TGTGCCAGCAGCCAAGATGAGGGTTGGCGCACAGATACGCAGTATTTT. The chain couples TRBV3-1 (or the pseudogene TRBV3-2) to TRBJ2-3; D may be TRBD2 (5 bases). V lost 0 bases to trimming and J lost 1 base, with 11 bases between them. Germline-derived CDR1 and CDR2 are LGHDT and YNNKEL (reference sequence). The CDR3 length is 16 residues.

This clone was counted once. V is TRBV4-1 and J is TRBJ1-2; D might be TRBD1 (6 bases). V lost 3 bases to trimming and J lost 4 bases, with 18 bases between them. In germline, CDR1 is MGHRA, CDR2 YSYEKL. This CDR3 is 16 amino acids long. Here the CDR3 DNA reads TGCGCCAGCAGCCAGGGGGAGGGCAGGGGCATCTATGGCTACACCTTC. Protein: CASSQGEGRGIYGYTF.

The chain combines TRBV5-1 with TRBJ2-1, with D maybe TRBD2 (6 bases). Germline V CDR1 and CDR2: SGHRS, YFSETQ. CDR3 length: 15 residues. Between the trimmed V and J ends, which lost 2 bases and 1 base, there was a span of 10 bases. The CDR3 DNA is TGCGCCAGCAGCTTTGGGACTCCTTCCTACAATGAGCAGTTCTTC. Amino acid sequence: CASSFGTPSYNEQFF.

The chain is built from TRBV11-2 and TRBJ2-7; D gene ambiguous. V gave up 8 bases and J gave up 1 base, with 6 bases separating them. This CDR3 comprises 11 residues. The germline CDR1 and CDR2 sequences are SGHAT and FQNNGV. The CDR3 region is CASSASYEQYF. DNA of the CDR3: TGTGCCAGCTCCGCGTCCTACGAGCAGTACTTC.

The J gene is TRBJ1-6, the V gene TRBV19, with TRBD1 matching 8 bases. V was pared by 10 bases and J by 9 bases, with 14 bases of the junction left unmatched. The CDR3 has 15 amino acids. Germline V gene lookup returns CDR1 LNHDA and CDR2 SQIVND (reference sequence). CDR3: CATSPQTGVFSPLHF. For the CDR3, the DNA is TGTGCCACGTCCCCCCAGACAGGGGTTTTTTCACCCCTCCACTTT.

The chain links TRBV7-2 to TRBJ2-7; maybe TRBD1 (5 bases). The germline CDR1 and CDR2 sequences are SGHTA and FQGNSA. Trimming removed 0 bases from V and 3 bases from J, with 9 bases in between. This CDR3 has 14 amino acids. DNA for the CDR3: TGTGCCAGCAGCTTAGCACAGGAATACTACGAGCAGTACTTC. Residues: CASSLAQEYYEQYF.

CDR3 in amino acids: CASRDTGAGELFF. DNA for the CDR3: TGTGCCAGCAGGGACACAGGGGCCGGGGAGCTGTTTTTT. The chain employs TRBV2 and TRBJ2-2, with TRBD1 matching over 7 bases. CDR1 is SNHLY, CDR2 FYNNEI, per germline. The CDR3 has 13 residues. After removal of 6 bases from V and 6 bases from J, the junction contained 4 bases not matched to a gene.

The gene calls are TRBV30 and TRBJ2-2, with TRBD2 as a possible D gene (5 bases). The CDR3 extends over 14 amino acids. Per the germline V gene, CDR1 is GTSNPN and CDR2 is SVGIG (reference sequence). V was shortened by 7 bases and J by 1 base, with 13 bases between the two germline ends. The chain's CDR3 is CAYSERMNTGELFF. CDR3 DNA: TGTGCCTACTCCGAGCGGATGAACACCGGGGAGCTGTTTTTT. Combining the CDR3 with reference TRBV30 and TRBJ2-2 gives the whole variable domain SQTIHQWPATLVQPVGSPLSLECTVEGTSNPNLYWYRQAAGRGLQLLFYSVGIGQISSEVPQNLSASRPQDRQFILSSKKLLLSDSGFYLCAYSERMNTGELFFGEGSRLTVL.

This CDR3 is CATSNREKNNEQFF. The CDR3, as DNA: TGTGCCACGAGTAACAGGGAAAAAAACAATGAGCAGTTCTTC. V and J are TRBV27 and TRBJ2-1; TRBD1 might be the D (6 bases). V dropped 10 bases and J dropped 5 bases, with 18 bases sitting between them. The CDR3 totals 14 residues. The germline gives CDR1 MNHEY, CDR2 SMNVEV (reference sequence).

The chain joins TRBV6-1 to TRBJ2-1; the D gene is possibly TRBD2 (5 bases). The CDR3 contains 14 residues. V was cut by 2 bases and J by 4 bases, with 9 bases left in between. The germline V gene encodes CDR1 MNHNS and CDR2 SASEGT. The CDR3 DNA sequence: TGTGCCAGCAGTGAATACGGGAATTACAATGAGCAGTTCTTC. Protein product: CASSEYGNYNEQFF.

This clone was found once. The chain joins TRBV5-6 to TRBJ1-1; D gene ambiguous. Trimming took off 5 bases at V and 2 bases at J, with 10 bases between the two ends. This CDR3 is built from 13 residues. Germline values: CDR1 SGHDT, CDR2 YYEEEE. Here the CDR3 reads CASSGGPNTEAFF. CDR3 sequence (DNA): TGTGCCAGCAGTGGTGGGCCAAACACTGAAGCTTTCTTT.